The source of this TCR beta chain is a study of control samples from healthy donors and cancer patients. TCRdb's copy holds only in-frame clones and misses some; the assay was immunoSEQ multiplex PCR. The table records about 180,000 clones, around 90% of them present only once. J lost 0 bases, V lost 3 bases, and 11 bases had no gene match. CDR3 size: 19 residues. Germline V gene data show CDR1 as MDHEN and CDR2 as SYDVKM. Sequenced sample: blood. The TCR comes from a woman aged 50 to 65 in good health. V and J are TRBV28 and TRBJ2-1, with 10 bases matching TRBD2. The chain's CDR3 is CASSFPRLAGATSYNEQFF. The CDR3 DNA follows: TGTGCCAGCAGTTTCCCCCGGCTAGCGGGAGCCACCTCCTACAATGAGCAGTTCTTC.